Following are 8 T cell receptor beta chains from one sample sequenced in a study of blood T cell repertoires in COVID-19. Generated by immunoSEQ multiplex PCR, the TCRdb table keeps only in-frame clones and is missing some. The sample records approximately 100,000 clones, 86% being singletons. Sequencing was performed on peripheral blood. The source of these receptors is a man aged 50-60 years with acute or convalescent COVID-19.

V and J are TRBV7-9 and TRBJ1-3; 7 bases fit TRBD1. Germline V gene sequence: CDR1 SEHNR, CDR2 FQNEAQ (reference sequence). V was clipped by 3 bases and J by 6 bases; unmatched bases: 14. This CDR3 is 17 amino acids long. For the CDR3, the DNA is TGTGCCAGCAGCTTCAAGGGGCTGAGACAGGGCGAAAACACCATATATTTT. It yields the protein CASSFKGLRQGENTIYF.

The chain is built from TRBV3-1 (or the pseudogene TRBV3-2) and TRBJ2-5; perhaps TRBD1 as D (7 bases). V gave up 3 bases and J gave up 3 bases, with 14 bases separating them. The germline V gene has CDR1 LGHDT and CDR2 YNNKEL (reference sequence). This CDR3 is 15 amino acids long. The CDR3 DNA is TGTGCCAGCAGCCAGCGAACAGGGGAGGAAGAGACCCAGTACTTC. Translated, it gives CASSQRTGEEETQYF.

The CDR3 sequence: CATSEWASGRDNEQFF. As DNA, the CDR3 is TGTGCCACCAGTGAATGGGCTAGCGGGAGGGACAATGAGCAGTTCTTC. This chain uses TRBV24-1 with TRBJ2-1; the match to TRBD2 covers 12 bases. This CDR3 is 16 amino acids long. Germline-derived CDR1 and CDR2 are KGHDR and SFDVKD. The V gene end was trimmed by 4 bases and the J gene end by 5 bases; junction bases not matched to a gene: 5.

V and J are TRBV5-1 and TRBJ1-2; unclear D gene. The V and J ends lost 0 bases and 8 bases respectively, with 14 bases between them. Germline CDR1 reads SGHRS; CDR2 reads YFSETQ. The CDR3 extends over 14 amino acids. The CDR3 nucleotides are TGCGCCAGCAGCTTGGCCGCGACTCCCCTCGGCTACACCTTC. Encoded protein: CASSLAATPLGYTF.

The rearrangement joins TRBV2 to TRBJ2-7; D is possibly TRBD2 (6 bases). This CDR3 spans 14 amino acids. In germline, CDR1 is SNHLY, CDR2 FYNNEI. The V gene lost 7 bases and the J gene lost 4 bases, with 17 bases spanning the gap. This chain's CDR3 is CASIVRASAYEQYF. CDR3 DNA sequence: TGTGCCAGCATCGTACGGGCTAGCGCGTACGAGCAGTACTTC.

The chain employs TRBV9 and TRBJ2-1, with D perhaps matching TRBD2 (5 bases). The germline gives CDR1 SGDLS, CDR2 YYNGEE. The CDR3 extends over 15 amino acids. V dropped 0 bases and J dropped 5 bases, with 12 bases sitting between them. The CDR3: CASSVGTSRDNEQFF. CDR3 coding DNA: TGTGCCAGCAGCGTAGGCACTAGTCGGGACAATGAGCAGTTCTTC.

The chain has TRBV6-5 and TRBJ1-1; D may be TRBD1 (5 bases). V was pared by 0 bases and J by 4 bases, with 12 bases between. The CDR3 runs 15 residues. The germline gives CDR1 MNHEY, CDR2 SVGAGI. For the CDR3, the DNA is TGTGCCAGCAGTTACTCGGGGGGAATGGGCACTGAAGCTTTCTTT. Translating gives CASSYSGGMGTEAFF.

The gene calls are TRBV18 and TRBJ1-3, with no clear D. The CDR3 runs to 17 residues. V dropped 4 bases and J dropped 2 bases, with 18 bases sitting between them. Germline assignment: CDR1 KGHSH and CDR2 LQKENI. The CDR3 coding sequence is TGTGCCAGCTCACTTACCTCCCGTCCAGTGCCTGGAAACACCATATATTTT. This codes for CASSLTSRPVPGNTIYF.